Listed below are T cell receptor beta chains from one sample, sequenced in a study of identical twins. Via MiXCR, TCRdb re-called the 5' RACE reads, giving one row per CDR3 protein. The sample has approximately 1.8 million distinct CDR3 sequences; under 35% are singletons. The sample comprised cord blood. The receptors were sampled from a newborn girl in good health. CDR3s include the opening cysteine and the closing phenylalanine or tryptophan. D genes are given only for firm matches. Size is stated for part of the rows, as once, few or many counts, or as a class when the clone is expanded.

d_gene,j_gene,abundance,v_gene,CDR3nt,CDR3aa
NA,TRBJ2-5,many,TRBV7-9,TGTGCCAGCAGCTTAGGACGGGCTTATCAAGAGACCCAGTACTTC,CASSLGRAYQETQYF
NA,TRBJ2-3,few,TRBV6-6,TGTGCCAGCAACCCGAGTGCGGGTACAGATACGCAGTATTTT,CASNPSAGTDTQYF
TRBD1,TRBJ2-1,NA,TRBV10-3,TGTGCCATCAGTTGCCCTCGGACAGGGGACAATGAGCAGTTCTTC,CAISCPRTGDNEQFF
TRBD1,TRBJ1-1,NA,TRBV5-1,TGCGCCAGCAGCTTCAGGGGGCAGGGCACTGAAGCTTTCTTT,CASSFRGQGTEAFF
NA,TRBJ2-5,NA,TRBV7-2,TGTGCCAGCAGCTTAGCGCGGCGGGGTGGCAAGCAGTACTTC,CASSLARRGGKQYF
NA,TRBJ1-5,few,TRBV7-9,TGTGCCAGCAGCTTAGCACCGAGCAATCAGCCCCAGCATTTT,CASSLAPSNQPQHF
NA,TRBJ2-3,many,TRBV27,TGTGCCAGCCGACCTCCTAGCACAGATACGCAGTATTTT,CASRPPSTDTQYF
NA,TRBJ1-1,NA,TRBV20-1,TGCAGTGCCAGCAGGGGCGCCAACACTGAAGCTTTCTTT,CSASRGANTEAFF
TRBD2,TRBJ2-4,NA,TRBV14,TGTGCCAGCAGCCAACCTAGCGGACCCAAAAACATTCAGTACTTC,CASSQPSGPKNIQYF
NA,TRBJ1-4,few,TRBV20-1,TGCAGTGCTAGGTGGGGGGCGTCTAATGAAAAACTGTTTTTT,CSARWGASNEKLFF
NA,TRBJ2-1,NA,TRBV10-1,TGCGCCAGCAGTGACCGATGGAACAATGAGCAGTTCTTC,CASSDRWNNEQFF